Given below is one T cell receptor beta chain in context. Its antigen is still unknown. No per-base quality is available; no much larger clone lies one base away. Systemically healthy Caucasian individuals from Russia, 35 to 40 in total and aged about 6 to 100 years, were included as donors. About 10 milliliters of peripheral blood were drawn from each donor into EDTA-treated Vacutainer tubes. Ficoll-Paque density-gradient centrifugation was used to isolate PBMCs, with at least 7 million per sample. Trizol reagent was used to extract total RNA from PBMCs, with at least 6 micrograms per sample. Naive CD45RAhigh/CD27high T cell percentages were measured by flow cytometry on a PBMC aliquot from every donor. The data belong to a study of blood T cells in healthy people across ages (dated by TCRdb to 2015 to 2017). As for the study more broadly: In model experiments, roughly one uniquely barcoded TCR beta cDNA molecule per two T cells was captured by template switching. To track age-related changes in TCR beta repertoire diversity, the study relied on deep sequencing normalized with unique cDNA molecular identifiers. The donors were divided into four age groups: young (average around 17 years), middle-aged (about 40), aged (about 61) and long-lived (nearly 85). To avoid experimental bias, donors of different ages were distributed randomly across sequencing lanes. Using the same blood draw, the study looked at two additional independent replicas of 1 million unique cDNA reads for two donors, one aged 18 to 30 and the other aged 80 or older. Points the paper makes about the study in general: Estimates of total diversity based on one million sequenced T cells were regarded as lower bounds and as underestimates. Observed TCR beta diversity correlated strongly with the percentage of naive T cells measured by flow cytometry. Because profiling used bulk unsorted PBMCs, naive and antigen-experienced compartments could not be compared conclusively. As age increased, observed TCR beta diversity per million T cells dropped in a roughly linear way, and a significant reduction was already evident by age 40. Compared with the aged group, the long-lived group had more naive CD4+ T cells, fewer expanded clones and increased TCR diversity, a pattern suggesting age selection. Because the CMV infection status of the donors was unknown, age-related changes in expanded clonotypes may potentially have been confounded.

A distance of 9 bases separates the germline ends of V and J, which lose 4 bases and 3 bases respectively. The CDR3 numbers 14 residues from cysteine through phenylalanine. Just CDR3 DNA is preserved here, 42 bases in frame from base 1. Reading the germline V gene (reference sequence) gives CDR1 LGHDT and CDR2 YNNKEL. The library was produced with 5' RACE. Instrument used: Illumina HiSeq 2500. A second PCR of roughly 7 to 11 cycles was performed with a sample-barcoded 5' primer and a J-beta primer mix. A unique molecular identifier was introduced onto each TCR beta cDNA molecule by a template-switch 5' adaptor carrying 12 random nucleotides. Each sample yielded at least 2.5 million CDR3-containing paired-end reads. First-strand cDNA was synthesized from all RNA with the Mint cDNA synthesis kit, primed by a TRBC-specific oligonucleotide. After uracil-DNA glycosylase treatment, a first 18-cycle PCR used universal primers M1SS and BC2_uni_R on all cDNA. The study's own analysis went as follows. For normalization, 1 million high-quality reads, each with a distinct molecular identifier, were randomly selected from each sample. Reads with shared molecular identifiers were discarded instead of being binned into consensus sequences. MiTCR, set to a Q25 quality threshold and the strictest error-elimination algorithm, was used for CDR3 identification, clonotype clustering and error correction. A nonparametric unseen species model with Euler transformation was used to estimate a lower bound on total TCR beta diversity. The raw public reads went through TCRdb reprocessing: fastp at Q25, MiXCR clone calling, in-frame beta chains kept. Entries are consolidated by CDR3 protein sequence, retaining the most common genes and DNA. It is TCRdb's table, rather than the study itself, that gives the V and J calls and clone size. In this sample the table shows about 700,000 distinct CDR3 sequences, about 30% of which occur a single time. Approximately 15% of the sample rests with the top ten.

The sequence joins TRBV3-1 to TRBJ2-2; the D region possibly corresponds to TRBD2 (6 bases align). The sample comprised blood. The sequence came from an elderly woman in good health. Donor details come from another sample of the same person, matched by shared clones. The CDR3 in this case is CASSRGVYTGELFF. The DNA sequence reads TGTGCCAGCAGCCGCGGGGTCTACACCGGGGAGCTGTTTTTT.